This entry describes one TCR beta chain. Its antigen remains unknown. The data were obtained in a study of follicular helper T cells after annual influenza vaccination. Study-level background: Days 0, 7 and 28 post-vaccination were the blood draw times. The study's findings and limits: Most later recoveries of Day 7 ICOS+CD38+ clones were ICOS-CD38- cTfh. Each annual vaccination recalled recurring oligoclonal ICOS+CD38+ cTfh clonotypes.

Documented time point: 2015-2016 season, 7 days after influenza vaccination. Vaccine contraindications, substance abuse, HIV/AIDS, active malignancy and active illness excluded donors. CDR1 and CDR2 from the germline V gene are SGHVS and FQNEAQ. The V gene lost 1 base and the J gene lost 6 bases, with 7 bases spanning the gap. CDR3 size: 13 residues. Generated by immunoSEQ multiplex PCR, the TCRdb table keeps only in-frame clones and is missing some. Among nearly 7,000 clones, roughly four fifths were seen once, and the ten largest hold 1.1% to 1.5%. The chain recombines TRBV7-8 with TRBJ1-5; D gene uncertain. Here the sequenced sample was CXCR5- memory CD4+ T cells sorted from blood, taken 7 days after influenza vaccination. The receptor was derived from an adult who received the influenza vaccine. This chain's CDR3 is CASSLDNGQPQHF. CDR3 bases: TGTGCCAGCAGCTTAGACAACGGTCAGCCCCAGCATTTT.